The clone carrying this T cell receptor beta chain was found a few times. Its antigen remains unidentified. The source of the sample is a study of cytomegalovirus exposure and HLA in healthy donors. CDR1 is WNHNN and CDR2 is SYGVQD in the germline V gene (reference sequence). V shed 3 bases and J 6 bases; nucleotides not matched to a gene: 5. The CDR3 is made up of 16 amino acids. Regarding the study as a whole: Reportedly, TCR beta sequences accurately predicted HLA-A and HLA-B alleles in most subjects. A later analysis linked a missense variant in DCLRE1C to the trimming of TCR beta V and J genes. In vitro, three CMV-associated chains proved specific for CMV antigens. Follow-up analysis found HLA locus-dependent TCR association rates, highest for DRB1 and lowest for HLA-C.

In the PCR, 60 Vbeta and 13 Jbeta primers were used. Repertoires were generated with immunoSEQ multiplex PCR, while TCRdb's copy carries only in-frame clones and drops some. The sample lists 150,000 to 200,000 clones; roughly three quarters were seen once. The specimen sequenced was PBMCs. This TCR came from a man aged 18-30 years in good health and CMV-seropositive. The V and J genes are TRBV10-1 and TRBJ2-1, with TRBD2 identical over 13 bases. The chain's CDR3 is CASSERTSGRGNEQFF. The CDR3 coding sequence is TGCGCCAGCAGTGAAAGGACTAGCGGGAGAGGCAATGAGCAGTTCTTC.